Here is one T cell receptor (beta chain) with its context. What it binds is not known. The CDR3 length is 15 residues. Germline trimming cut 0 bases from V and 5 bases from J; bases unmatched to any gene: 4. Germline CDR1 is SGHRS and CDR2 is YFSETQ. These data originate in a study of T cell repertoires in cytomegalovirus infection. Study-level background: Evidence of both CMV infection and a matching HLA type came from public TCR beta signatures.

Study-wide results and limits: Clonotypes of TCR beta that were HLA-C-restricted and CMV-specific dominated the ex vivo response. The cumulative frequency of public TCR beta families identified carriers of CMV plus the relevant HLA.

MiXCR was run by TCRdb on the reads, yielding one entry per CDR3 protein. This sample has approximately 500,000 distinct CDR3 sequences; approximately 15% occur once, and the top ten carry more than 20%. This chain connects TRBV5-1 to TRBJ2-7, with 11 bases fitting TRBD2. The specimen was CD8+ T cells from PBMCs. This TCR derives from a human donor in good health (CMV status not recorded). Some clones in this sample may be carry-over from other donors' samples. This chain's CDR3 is CASSLEGTSGNEQYF. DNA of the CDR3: TGCGCCAGCAGCTTGGAAGGGACTAGCGGAAACGAGCAGTACTTC.